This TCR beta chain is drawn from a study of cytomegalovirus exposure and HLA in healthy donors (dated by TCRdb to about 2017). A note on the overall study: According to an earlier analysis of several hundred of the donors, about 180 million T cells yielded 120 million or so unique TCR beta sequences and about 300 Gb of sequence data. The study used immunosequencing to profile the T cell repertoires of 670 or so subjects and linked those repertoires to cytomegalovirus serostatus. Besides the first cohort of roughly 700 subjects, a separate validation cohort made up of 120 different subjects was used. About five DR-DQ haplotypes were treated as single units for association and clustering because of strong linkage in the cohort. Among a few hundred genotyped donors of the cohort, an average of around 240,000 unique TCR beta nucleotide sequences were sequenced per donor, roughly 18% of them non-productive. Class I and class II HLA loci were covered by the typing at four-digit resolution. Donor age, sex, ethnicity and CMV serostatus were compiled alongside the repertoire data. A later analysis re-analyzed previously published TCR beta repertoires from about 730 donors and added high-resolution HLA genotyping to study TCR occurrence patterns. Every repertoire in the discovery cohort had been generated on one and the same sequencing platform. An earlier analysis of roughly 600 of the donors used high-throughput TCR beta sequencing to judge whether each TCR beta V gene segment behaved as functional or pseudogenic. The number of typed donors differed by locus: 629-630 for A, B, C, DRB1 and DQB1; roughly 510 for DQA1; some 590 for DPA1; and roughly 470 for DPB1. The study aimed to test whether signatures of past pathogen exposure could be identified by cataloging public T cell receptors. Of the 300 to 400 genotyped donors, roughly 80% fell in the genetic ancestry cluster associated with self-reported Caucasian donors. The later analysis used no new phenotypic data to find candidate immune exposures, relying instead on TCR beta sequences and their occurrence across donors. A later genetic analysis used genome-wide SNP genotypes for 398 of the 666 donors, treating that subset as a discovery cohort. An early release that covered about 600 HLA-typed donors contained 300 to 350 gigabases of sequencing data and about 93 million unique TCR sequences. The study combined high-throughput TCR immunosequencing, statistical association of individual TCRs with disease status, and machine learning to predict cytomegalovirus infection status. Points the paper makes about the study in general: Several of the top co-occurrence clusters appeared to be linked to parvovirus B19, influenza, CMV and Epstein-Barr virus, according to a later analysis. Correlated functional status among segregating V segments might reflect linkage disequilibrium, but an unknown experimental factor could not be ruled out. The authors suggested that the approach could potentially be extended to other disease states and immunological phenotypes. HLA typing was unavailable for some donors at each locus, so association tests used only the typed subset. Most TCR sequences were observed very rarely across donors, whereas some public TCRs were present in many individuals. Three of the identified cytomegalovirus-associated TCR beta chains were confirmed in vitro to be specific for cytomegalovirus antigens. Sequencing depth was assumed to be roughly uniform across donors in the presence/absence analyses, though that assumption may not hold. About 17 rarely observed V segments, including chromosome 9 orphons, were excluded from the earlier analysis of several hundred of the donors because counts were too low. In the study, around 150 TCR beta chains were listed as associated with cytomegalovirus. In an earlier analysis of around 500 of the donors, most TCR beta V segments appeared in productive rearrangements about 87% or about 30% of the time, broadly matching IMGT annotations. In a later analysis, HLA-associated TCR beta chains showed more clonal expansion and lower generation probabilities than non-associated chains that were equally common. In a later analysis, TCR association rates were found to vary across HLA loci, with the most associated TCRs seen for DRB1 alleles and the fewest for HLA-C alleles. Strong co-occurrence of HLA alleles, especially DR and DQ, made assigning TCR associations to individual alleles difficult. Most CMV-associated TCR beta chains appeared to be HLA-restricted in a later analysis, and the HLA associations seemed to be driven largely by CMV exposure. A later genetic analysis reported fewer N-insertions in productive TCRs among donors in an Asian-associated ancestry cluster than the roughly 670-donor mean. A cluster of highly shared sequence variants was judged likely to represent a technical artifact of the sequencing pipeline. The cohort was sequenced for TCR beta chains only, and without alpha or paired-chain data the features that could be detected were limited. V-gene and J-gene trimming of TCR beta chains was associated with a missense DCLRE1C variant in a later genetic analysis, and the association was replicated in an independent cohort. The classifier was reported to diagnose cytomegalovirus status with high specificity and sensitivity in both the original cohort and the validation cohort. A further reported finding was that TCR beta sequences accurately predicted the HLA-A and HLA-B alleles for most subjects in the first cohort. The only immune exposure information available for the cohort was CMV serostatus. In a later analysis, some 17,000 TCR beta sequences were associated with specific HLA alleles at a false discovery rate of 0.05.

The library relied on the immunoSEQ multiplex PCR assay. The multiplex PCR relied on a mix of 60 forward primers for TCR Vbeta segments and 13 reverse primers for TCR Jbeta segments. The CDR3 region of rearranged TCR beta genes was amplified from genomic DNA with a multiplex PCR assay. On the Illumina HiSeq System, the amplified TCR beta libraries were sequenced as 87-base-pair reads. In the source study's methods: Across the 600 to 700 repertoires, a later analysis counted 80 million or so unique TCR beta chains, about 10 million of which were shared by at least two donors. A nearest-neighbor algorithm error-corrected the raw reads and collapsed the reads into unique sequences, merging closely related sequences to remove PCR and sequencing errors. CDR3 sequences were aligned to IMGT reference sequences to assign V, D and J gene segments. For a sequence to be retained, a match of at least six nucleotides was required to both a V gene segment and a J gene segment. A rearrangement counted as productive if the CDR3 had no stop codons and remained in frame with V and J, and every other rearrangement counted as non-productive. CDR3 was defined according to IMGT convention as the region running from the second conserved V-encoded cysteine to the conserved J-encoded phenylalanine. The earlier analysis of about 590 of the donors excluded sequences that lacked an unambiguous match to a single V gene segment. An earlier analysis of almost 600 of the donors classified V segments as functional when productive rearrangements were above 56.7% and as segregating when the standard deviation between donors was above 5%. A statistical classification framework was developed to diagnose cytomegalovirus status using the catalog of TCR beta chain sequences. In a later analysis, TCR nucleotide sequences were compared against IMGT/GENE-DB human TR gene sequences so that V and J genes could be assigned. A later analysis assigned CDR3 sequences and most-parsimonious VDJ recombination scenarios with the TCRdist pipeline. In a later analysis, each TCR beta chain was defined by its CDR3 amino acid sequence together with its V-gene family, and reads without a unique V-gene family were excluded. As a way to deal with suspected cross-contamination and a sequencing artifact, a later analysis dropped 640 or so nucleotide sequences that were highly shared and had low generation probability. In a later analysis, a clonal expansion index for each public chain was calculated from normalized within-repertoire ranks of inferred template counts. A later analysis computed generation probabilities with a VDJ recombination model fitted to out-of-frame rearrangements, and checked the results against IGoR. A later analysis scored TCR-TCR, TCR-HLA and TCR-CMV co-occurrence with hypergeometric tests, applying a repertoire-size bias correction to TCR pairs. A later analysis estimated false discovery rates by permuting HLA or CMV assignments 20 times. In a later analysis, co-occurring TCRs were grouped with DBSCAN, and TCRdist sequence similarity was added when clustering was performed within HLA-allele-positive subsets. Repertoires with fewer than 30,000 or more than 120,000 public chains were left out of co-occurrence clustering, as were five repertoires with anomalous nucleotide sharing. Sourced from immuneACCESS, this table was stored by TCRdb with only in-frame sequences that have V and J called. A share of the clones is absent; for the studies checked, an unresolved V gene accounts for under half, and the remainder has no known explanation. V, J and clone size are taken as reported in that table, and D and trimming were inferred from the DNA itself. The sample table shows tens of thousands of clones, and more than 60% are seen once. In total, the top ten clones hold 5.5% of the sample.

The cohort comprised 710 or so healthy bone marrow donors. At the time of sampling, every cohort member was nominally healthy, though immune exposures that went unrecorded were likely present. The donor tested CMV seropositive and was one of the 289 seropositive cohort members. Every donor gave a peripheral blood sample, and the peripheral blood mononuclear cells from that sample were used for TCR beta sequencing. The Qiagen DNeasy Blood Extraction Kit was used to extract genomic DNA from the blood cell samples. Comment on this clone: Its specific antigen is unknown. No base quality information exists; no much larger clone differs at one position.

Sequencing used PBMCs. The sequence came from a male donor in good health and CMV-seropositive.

The CDR3 amino acid sequence is: CASSVFSETGGYEQYF. Here is the DNA: TGTGCCAGCAGCGTTTTTTCCGAGACAGGGGGCTACGAGCAGTACTTC. The rearrangement joined TRBV9 to TRBJ2-7, and TRBD1 aligns with 9 junction nucleotides. V is cut back by 2 bases and J by 3 bases, with 9 bases in the junction unmatched. The CDR1 and CDR2 encoded by the germline V gene are SGDLS and YYNGEE. The CDR3, from cysteine to phenylalanine, totals 16 residues. CDR3 DNA only is kept here, 48 bases in frame from base 1.